This entry concerns a single T cell receptor (beta chain). Its matching antigen is unknown. CDR3 size: 15 residues. Trimming stripped 0 bases from V and 6 bases from J, with 11 bases between. Germline values: CDR1 MNHEY, CDR2 SVGAGI. This sample is drawn from a study of shared clonotypes between healthy human individuals. Overall study findings and caveats: A small donor pool kept down the genetic and exposure-history diversity that was represented.

CD8 memory merged CD45RO+ cells and CCR7-negative CD45RA+ TemRA cells into one population. Libraries were prepared by immunoSEQ multiplex PCR; TCRdb keeps only in-frame clonotypes and omits some of them. The data contain under 80,000 clones, 60% to 70% of them singletons. Sequencing input: memory CD8+ T cells sorted from blood. Specified subset: CD45RO+ cells pooled with CCR7-negative TemRA cells. This clonotype was obtained from a young man in good health. The chain employs TRBV6-5 and TRBJ2-2, with D tentatively TRBD2 (6 bases). CDR3: CASSYSGREAGELFF. The CDR3 DNA reads TGTGCCAGCAGTTACTCGGGCAGGGAGGCCGGGGAGCTGTTTTTT.